A single sample is the source of the 18 T cell receptor beta chains below, sequenced in a study of cytomegalovirus exposure and HLA in healthy donors (dated by TCRdb to about 2017). The library relied on the immunoSEQ multiplex PCR assay. The multiplex PCR relied on a mix of 60 forward primers for TCR Vbeta segments and 13 reverse primers for TCR Jbeta segments. TCRdb obtained this table from immuneACCESS and retained in-frame rearrangements with V and J assigned. These tables miss some clones; where compared with another copy, unresolved V genes account for less than half of the shortfall, and the remainder is unexplained. The sample records about 140,000 clones, nearly 80% of which are singletons. The ten top clones hold about 1.8% of the sample. Material: PBMCs. The receptors shown here come from a woman under 40 in good health and CMV-seronegative.

The V and J genes are TRBV5-1 and TRBJ1-6; TRBD1 agrees at 7 bases. Germline-derived CDR1 and CDR2 are SGHRS and YFSETQ. V trimming: 4 bases; J trimming: 5 bases; junction bases outside the gene matches: 9. The CDR3 is 16 amino acids. CDR3 amino acids: CASSTRQGQNNSPLHF. The CDR3 DNA follows: TGCGCCAGCAGCACACGACAGGGACAGAATAATTCACCCCTCCACTTT.

V usage is TRBV15 and J usage is TRBJ1-1; TRBD1 matches 9 bases. Germline V gene sequence: CDR1 LNHNV, CDR2 YYDKDF (reference sequence). J lost 2 bases, V lost 0 bases, and 10 bases had no gene match. The CDR3 covers 18 residues. The CDR3 nucleotides are TGTGCCACCAGCAGAGAGAGTGGTAGGGACAGGGCCAACACTGAAGCTTTCTTT. It specifies CATSRESGRDRANTEAFF.

This rearrangement joins TRBV4-3 to TRBJ1-1; 9 bases match TRBD1. This CDR3 is built from 16 residues. CDR1 and CDR2 (germline): LGHNA, YSLEER. The V gene end was trimmed by 3 bases and the J gene end by 4 bases; junction bases not matched to a gene: 9. CDR3 nucleotides: TGCGCCAGCAGCCAGGACACAGGGGGCAGGAGCACTGAAGCTTTCTTT. Protein product: CASSQDTGGRSTEAFF.

The rearrangement joins TRBV7-9 to TRBJ2-1, with TRBD2 as a possible D gene (5 bases). The CDR3 runs to 17 residues. The V gene lost 4 bases and the J gene lost 0 bases, with 16 bases spanning the gap. The germline V gene encodes CDR1 SEHNR and CDR2 FQNEAQ (reference sequence). The DNA of the CDR3 is TGTGCCAGCAGCTCCCCCCCGGGGTTCAGCTCCTACAATGAGCAGTTCTTC. This gives the protein CASSSPPGFSSYNEQFF.

J is TRBJ2-5 and V is TRBV6-5, with a possible D match to TRBD1 (5 bases). Per the germline V gene, CDR1 is MNHEY and CDR2 is SVGAGI. V was pared by 2 bases and J by 3 bases, with 7 bases between. The CDR3 is 13 residues long. The CDR3 is CASSYDRKETQYF. The CDR3 DNA reads TGTGCCAGCAGTTACGACAGAAAAGAGACCCAGTACTTC.

This chain connects TRBV7-2 to TRBJ1-3; perhaps TRBD1 as D (6 bases). The CDR3 runs to 16 residues. The germline V gene has CDR1 SGHTA and CDR2 FQGNSA. V lost 2 bases and J 2 bases, leaving 13 bases between the germline ends. The CDR3: CASSLSGGQAGNTIYF. DNA of the CDR3: TGTGCCAGCAGCTTATCGGGGGGCCAAGCTGGAAACACCATATATTTT.

This chain links TRBV6-5 with TRBJ1-5; D is perhaps TRBD1 (5 bases). Germline V gives CDR1 MNHEY, CDR2 SVGAGI. This CDR3 is 16 amino acids long. Trimming removed 2 bases from V and 3 bases from J, with 14 bases in between. In DNA form, the CDR3 reads TGTGCCAGCAGTTACCGAAAGGCGGGGGACAATCAGCCCCAGCATTTT. Its translation: CASSYRKAGDNQPQHF.

The chain employs TRBV6-1 and TRBJ1-2; D gene ambiguous. The CDR3 has 12 amino acids. V lost 2 bases to trimming and J lost 6 bases, with 7 bases between them. Germline CDR1 reads MNHNS; CDR2 reads SASEGT. The CDR3 coding sequence is TGTGCCAGCAGTGAAAGGAGGGATGGCTACACCTTC. Its protein product is CASSERRDGYTF.

This clone was found a few times. V gene TRBV9 combines with J gene TRBJ1-5; tentatively, D is TRBD1 (5 bases). V was cut by 2 bases and J by 1 base, with 10 bases left in between. CDR1 and CDR2 from the germline V gene are SGDLS and YYNGEE. The CDR3 sequence is 15 residues long. The CDR3 nucleotides are TGTGCCAGCAGCGTTCGGGGGGACAGCAATCAGCCCCAGCATTTT. This gives the protein CASSVRGDSNQPQHF. Full variable domain (remainder filled in from reference TRBV9 and TRBJ1-5): DSGVTQTPKHLITATGQRVTLRCSPRSGDLSVYWYQQSLDQGLQFLIQYYNGEERAKGNILERFSAQQFPDLHSELNLSSLELGDSALYFCASSVRGDSNQPQHFGDGTRLSIL.

CDR3 in DNA: TGTGCCAGCAGCTTGGCTGGGGACACTAACTATGGCTACACCTTC. Amino acids: CASSLAGDTNYGYTF. The chain couples TRBV5-5 to TRBJ1-2; the D gene is possibly TRBD1 (6 bases). The CDR3 extends over 15 amino acids. The germline CDR1 and CDR2 sequences are SGHKS and YYEKEE (reference sequence). V was cut by 0 bases and J by 0 bases, with 9 bases left in between.

This clone was counted between two and nine times. This sequence joins TRBV14 and TRBJ2-3; the D is unclear. This CDR3 contains 16 residues. The V end lost 0 bases, the J end lost 0 bases, and 10 bases lay between the germline ends. CDR1 is SGHDN, CDR2 FVKESK, per germline. CDR3 region: CASSQDHQTSTDTQYF. The CDR3 region has the DNA TGTGCCAGCAGCCAAGATCACCAGACTAGCACAGATACGCAGTATTTT.

V usage is TRBV2 and J usage is TRBJ2-3, with TRBD1 matching 7 bases. Germline V lookup: CDR1 SNHLY, CDR2 FYNNEI. Unmatched junction bases numbered 8, after V lost 6 bases and J lost 5 bases. There are 14 residues in the CDR3. The DNA for the CDR3 is TGTGCCAGCAGGCTTCAGGGGGTGCAAGATACGCAGTATTTT. Amino acids: CASRLQGVQDTQYF.

The chain is built from TRBV7-3 and TRBJ1-2, with no clear D. Trimming took off 5 bases at V and 8 bases at J, with 15 bases between the two ends. The CDR3 extends over 13 amino acids. CDR1 is SGHTA, CDR2 FQGTGA, per germline. The DNA for the CDR3 is TGTGCCAGCAGCCTTAACGCCTGGGAGGGCTACACCTTC. Protein product: CASSLNAWEGYTF. Filled out from reference TRBV7-3 and TRBJ1-2, the complete variable domain reads GAGVSQTPSNKVTEKGKYVELRCDPISGHTALYWYRQSLGQGPEFLIYFQGTGAADDSGLPNDRFFAVRPEGSVSTLKIQRTERGDSAVYLCASSLNAWEGYTFGSGTRLTVV.

The chain couples TRBV7-9 to TRBJ1-2; D is possibly TRBD1 (6 bases). The V and J ends lost 5 bases and 3 bases respectively, with 16 bases between them. Germline CDR1 and CDR2: SEHNR and FQNEAQ (reference sequence). This CDR3 is built from 15 residues. CDR3 bases: TGTGCCAGCAGCCCCCCACAGGGAATACACTATGGCTACACCTTC. Translated, it gives CASSPPQGIHYGYTF. Looking up the rest from reference TRBV7-9 and TRBJ1-2 gives the full variable domain: DTGVSQNPRHKITKRGQNVTFRCDPISEHNRLYWYRQTLGQGPEFLTYFQNEAQLEKSRLLSDRFSAERPKGSFSTLEIQRTEQGDSAMYLCASSPPQGIHYGYTFGSGTRLTVV.

The gene calls are TRBV5-1 and TRBJ1-4; TRBD1 agrees at 7 bases. Germline CDR1 and CDR2: SGHRS and YFSETQ. CDR3 length equals 14 residues. V was pared by 4 bases and J by 7 bases, with 7 bases of the junction left unmatched. The chain's CDR3 is CASSRAGGSEKLFF. In nucleotides, the CDR3 is TGCGCCAGCAGCCGGGCAGGGGGAAGTGAAAAACTGTTTTTT.

The J gene is TRBJ2-7, the V gene TRBV29-1; weak D call: TRBD1 (5 bases). In germline, CDR1 is SQVTM, CDR2 ANQGSEA. There are 16 residues in the CDR3. Trimming cost V 0 bases and J 5 bases, with 20 bases left between them. The CDR3 DNA is TGCAGCGTTGAAGATCGTCTCGTCGGCAGGGCAAACGAGCAGTACTTC. Translating it yields CSVEDRLVGRANEQYF.

With regard to this clone: The sample contains more than one DNA sequence encoding this CDR3. The V call is TRBV5-1, the J call TRBJ1-2; 8 bases map to TRBD1. This CDR3 is 13 amino acids long. Germline CDR1 and CDR2: SGHRS and YFSETQ. V gave up 4 bases and J gave up 5 bases; unmatched junction bases: 4. The CDR3 coding sequence is TGCGCCAGCAGCCTGGACAGGGATTATGGCTACACCTTC. As protein: CASSLDRDYGYTF.

The chain employs TRBV11-2 and TRBJ1-1, with a tentative D call TRBD1 (5 bases). This CDR3 has 15 amino acids. V was cut by 3 bases and J by 5 bases, with 16 bases left in between. Germline values: CDR1 SGHAT, CDR2 FQNNGV. The CDR3 here is CASSLDSGLNTEAFF. In DNA form, the CDR3 reads TGTGCCAGCAGCTTGGATTCAGGGCTCAATACTGAAGCTTTCTTT.